These 28 T cell receptor beta chains were all obtained from the same sample, sequenced in a study of blood T cell repertoires in COVID-19. TCRdb's copy holds only in-frame clones and misses some; the assay was immunoSEQ multiplex PCR. The sample includes some 240,000 clones, approximately 83% of them seen just once. Sequenced material: PBMCs or T cells enriched from blood (not recorded which). These receptors were collected from a woman aged 40 to 50 with acute COVID-19.

The V call is TRBV7-3, the J call TRBJ2-3, with D uncertain. The CDR3 extends over 14 amino acids. Germline CDR1 and CDR2: SGHTA and FQGTGA. The V end was cut by 3 bases, the J end by 0 bases, with 7 bases between. In DNA form, the CDR3 reads TGTGCCAGCAGCTTGGCCAGGAGCACAGATACGCAGTATTTT. This encodes CASSLARSTDTQYF.

This clone was counted once. V usage is TRBV9 and J usage is TRBJ2-3; 12 bases are shared with TRBD2. Germline assignment: CDR1 SGDLS and CDR2 YYNGEE. The V and J ends lost 0 bases and 5 bases, in that order; junction bases with no gene match: 4. The CDR3 covers 16 residues. The CDR3 here is CASSVAPTSGRDTQYF. The DNA of the CDR3 is TGTGCCAGCAGCGTAGCACCGACTAGCGGGAGAGATACGCAGTATTTT.

V gene TRBV2 combines with J gene TRBJ2-7, with D possibly being TRBD1 (6 bases). Germline CDR1 is SNHLY and CDR2 is FYNNEI. The V end was cut by 5 bases, the J end by 4 bases, with 12 bases between. The CDR3 has 13 residues. The CDR3 loop reads CASSWTAHYEQYF. The CDR3 region has the DNA TGTGCCAGCAGTTGGACAGCACATTACGAGCAGTACTTC.

CDR3 coding DNA: TGTGCCTGGAGGGCTCAGACAGGGTATGGGAACACTGAAGCTTTCTTT. Its translation is CAWRAQTGYGNTEAFF. The gene calls are TRBV30 and TRBJ1-1; 7 positions match TRBD1. The germline V gene has CDR1 GTSNPN and CDR2 SVGIG (reference sequence). CDR3 size: 16 residues. The V gene end was trimmed by 3 bases and the J gene end by 1 base; junction bases not matched to a gene: 11. Looking up the rest from reference TRBV30 and TRBJ1-1 gives the full variable domain: SQTIHQWPATLVQPVGSPLSLECTVEGTSNPNLYWYRQAAGRGLQLLFYSVGIGQISSEVPQNLSASRPQDRQFILSSKKLLLSDSGFYLCAWRAQTGYGNTEAFFGQGTRLTVV.

The chain employs TRBV7-2 and TRBJ2-5; tentatively, D is TRBD2 (6 bases). V dropped 5 bases and J dropped 3 bases, with 16 bases sitting between them. This CDR3 spans 15 amino acids. Germline CDR1 is SGHTA and CDR2 is FQGNSA. The CDR3 loop reads CASSLGDSGEETQYF. DNA for the CDR3: TGTGCCAGCAGCCTTGGGGATAGCGGAGAAGAGACCCAGTACTTC.

The CDR3 nucleotides read TGTGCCAGCAGCCCCGGACTAGCAATGTACGAGCAGTACTTC. This encodes CASSPGLAMYEQYF. The V call is TRBV5-4, the J call TRBJ2-7, with 8 bases aligning to TRBD2. The V and J ends lost 4 bases and 4 bases, in that order; junction bases with no gene match: 7. CDR3 length: 14 amino acids. Germline values: CDR1 SGHNT, CDR2 YYREEE (reference sequence). Based on the CDR3 plus reference TRBV5-4 and TRBJ2-7, the full variable domain is ETGVTQSPTHLIKTRGQQVTLRCSSQSGHNTVSWYQQALGQGPQFIFQYYREEENGRGNFPPRFSGLQFPNYSSELNVNALELDDSALYLCASSPGLAMYEQYFGPGTRLTVT.

V gene TRBV10-3 combines with J gene TRBJ1-5; D not resolved. The CDR3 contains 15 residues. V lost 0 bases to trimming and J lost 0 bases, with 6 bases between them. Germline CDR1 ENHRY, CDR2 SYGVKD. CDR3 residues: CAISESSYSNQPQHF. The CDR3, as DNA: TGTGCCATCAGTGAGTCTAGTTATAGCAATCAGCCCCAGCATTTT.

The count of this clone is one. This sequence joins TRBV10-3 and TRBJ2-2; TRBD2 agrees at 12 bases. The CDR3 length is 16 residues. The V gene end was trimmed by 4 bases and the J gene end by 4 bases; junction bases not matched to a gene: 4. Germline lookup yields CDR1 ENHRY and CDR2 SYGVKD. This chain's CDR3 is CAISGGLAGGTGELFF. CDR3 sequence (DNA): TGTGCCATCAGTGGGGGACTAGCGGGCGGCACCGGGGAGCTGTTTTTT.

This clone showed up many times. The DNA of the CDR3 is TGTGCCACCAGCAGAGAGGCTGTCTACGAGCAGTACTTC. Amino acids: CATSREAVYEQYF. The J gene is TRBJ2-7, the V gene TRBV15; D not resolved. The V and J ends lost 0 bases and 3 bases respectively, with 6 bases between them. Germline CDR1 and CDR2: LNHNV and YYDKDF (reference sequence). The CDR3 contains 13 residues.

The gene calls are TRBV7-8 and TRBJ2-1; 15 bases line up with TRBD2. J was trimmed by 0 bases and V by 4 bases; bases with no gene match: 10. Germline assignment: CDR1 SGHVS and CDR2 FQNEAQ. The CDR3 is made up of 20 amino acids. The CDR3 DNA reads TGTGCCAGCAGCTCCCGGGGGGGACTAGCGGGAGGTAGCTCCTACAATGAGCAGTTCTTC. Amino acid sequence: CASSSRGGLAGGSSYNEQFF.

This sequence joins TRBV5-8 and TRBJ2-5; TRBD2 agrees at 12 bases. Germline assignment: CDR1 SGHTS and CDR2 YDEGEE. Losses at the gene ends were 1 base for V and 5 bases for J; bases not matched to a gene: 6. The CDR3 covers 16 residues. The CDR3 DNA reads as TGTGCCAGCAGCTTGAGGTTGACTAGCGGGAGCGAGACCCAGTACTTC. The encoded protein is CASSLRLTSGSETQYF.

This chain connects TRBV27 to TRBJ2-3; 10 positions match TRBD2. V gave up 5 bases and J gave up 0 bases; unmatched junction bases: 14. Germline V CDR1 and CDR2: MNHEY, SMNVEV (reference sequence). CDR3 length: 19 amino acids. DNA for the CDR3: TGTGCCAGCAGTCCCCTTAGCGGGAGGCTTGCAGCTAGCACAGATACGCAGTATTTT. Translated: CASSPLSGRLAASTDTQYF.

In the case of this clone: This sample also contains other DNA sequences that code for the same CDR3. V gene TRBV19 combines with J gene TRBJ1-1; D ambiguous. From germline, CDR1 is LNHDA and CDR2 SQIVND (reference sequence). Trimming took 4 bases from V and 0 from J, leaving 6 bases between them. CDR3 length: 13 residues. CDR3 region: CASSNSMNTEAFF. Here the CDR3 DNA reads TGTGCCAGTAGTAACAGTATGAACACTGAAGCTTTCTTT.

The chain uses TRBV13 and TRBJ2-5; no clear D gene. The germline V gene encodes CDR1 PRHDT and CDR2 FYEKMQ (reference sequence). The CDR3 loop spans 14 amino acids. With 2 bases removed from V and 5 bases from J, the gap between germline ends came to 12 bases. CDR3 sequence (DNA): TGTGCCAGCAGCTTAAGATTCAGATCGGAGACCCAGTACTTC. As protein: CASSLRFRSETQYF. Based on the CDR3 plus reference TRBV13 and TRBJ2-5, the full variable domain is AAGVIQSPRHLIKEKRETATLKCYPIPRHDTVYWYQQGPGQDPQFLISFYEKMQSDKGSIPDRFSAQQFSDYHSELNMSSLELGDSALYFCASSLRFRSETQYFGPGTRLLVL.

There are a few counts of this clone. The chain recombines TRBV27 with TRBJ1-1, with D perhaps matching TRBD1 (5 bases). Germline V gene sequence: CDR1 MNHEY, CDR2 SMNVEV (reference sequence). V dropped 5 bases and J dropped 5 bases, with 9 bases sitting between them. The CDR3 runs to 12 residues. The CDR3 is CASSPKGTEAFF. CDR3 bases: TGTGCCAGCAGTCCGAAGGGGACTGAAGCTTTCTTT.

The J gene is TRBJ2-3, the V gene TRBV7-9; no firm D call. Trimming pared 5 bases from V and 6 bases from J, leaving 9 bases between. In germline, CDR1 is SEHNR, CDR2 FQNEAQ (reference sequence). CDR3 length equals 12 residues. DNA for the CDR3: TGTGCCAGCAGCGCAAAGAGGGATACGCAGTATTTT. Amino acid sequence: CASSAKRDTQYF.

The rearrangement uses TRBV3-1 (or the pseudogene TRBV3-2) and TRBJ1-5; weak D call: TRBD1 (6 bases). V was trimmed by 0 bases and J by 0 bases, leaving 15 bases between them. Germline lookup yields CDR1 LGHDT and CDR2 YNNKEL (reference sequence). This CDR3 contains 18 residues. The chain's CDR3 is CASSQDRPDRYSNQPQHF. CDR3 nucleotide sequence: TGTGCCAGCAGCCAAGATAGGCCTGACAGGTATAGCAATCAGCCCCAGCATTTT.

The V gene is TRBV6-5, the J gene TRBJ1-2, with D possibly being TRBD1 (5 bases). The CDR3 spans 14 residues. CDR1 is MNHEY, CDR2 SVGAGI, per germline. V lost 0 bases to trimming and J lost 7 bases, with 12 bases between them. In DNA form, the CDR3 reads TGTGCCAGCAGTTACTCCTCGGGGGAGGCTGGCTACACCTTC. Translated, it gives CASSYSSGEAGYTF.

The V and J genes are TRBV2 and TRBJ2-3, with D perhaps TRBD1 (5 bases). CDR3 length: 13 amino acids. The V gene lost 3 bases and the J gene lost 7 bases, with 11 bases spanning the gap. CDR1 and CDR2 from the germline V gene are SNHLY and FYNNEI. CDR3 sequence (DNA): TGTGCCAGCAGTGAGGTTGGGGCACATACGCAGTATTTT. This gives the protein CASSEVGAHTQYF.

V is TRBV5-1 and J is TRBJ1-1, with 8 nucleotides matching TRBD1. Trimming cost V 2 bases and J 0 bases; bases outside gene matches: 9. This CDR3 has 17 amino acids. CDR1 SGHRS and CDR2 YFSETQ come from the germline V gene. The chain's CDR3 is CASSLALDRVLNTEAFF. The CDR3 DNA sequence: TGCGCCAGCAGCTTAGCCCTGGACAGGGTTTTGAACACTGAAGCTTTCTTT.

The chain carries TRBV3-1 (or the pseudogene TRBV3-2) and TRBJ2-1; TRBD2 agrees at 7 bases. The V gene's germline CDR1 is LGHDT and CDR2 YNNKEL (reference sequence). The junction had 11 bases not matched to a gene; V was cut back by 4 bases and J by 8 bases. The CDR3 runs 15 residues. The CDR3 DNA reads as TGTGCCAGCAGCCTCGGGACTACAAACCTGTATGAGCAGTTCTTC. Protein sequence: CASSLGTTNLYEQFF.

V is TRBV5-4 and J is TRBJ1-1; 9 positions match TRBD1. The CDR3 spans 12 residues. Germline V gene sequence: CDR1 SGHNT, CDR2 YYREEE (reference sequence). With 3 bases clipped from V and 11 bases from J, the junction kept 5 bases outside the gene matches. CDR3 DNA sequence: TGTGCCAGCAGCTCCGGGACAGGGCCTGCTTTCTTT. Protein: CASSSGTGPAFF.

The chain couples TRBV6-5 to TRBJ2-7; tentatively, D is TRBD1 (7 bases). The CDR3 covers 11 residues. Germline-derived CDR1 and CDR2 are MNHEY and SVGAGI. Trimming removed 7 bases at V and 6 bases at J, with 10 bases between. The CDR3 protein is CASIQGGEQYF. CDR3 in DNA: TGTGCCAGCATCCAGGGGGGCGAGCAGTACTTC.

The chain combines TRBV27 with TRBJ1-1; D remains ambiguous. The CDR3 contains 14 residues. The V gene's germline CDR1 is MNHEY and CDR2 SMNVEV (reference sequence). V shed 5 bases and J shed 5 bases, with 15 bases lying between them. The CDR3 nucleotides are TGTGCCAGCAGTCCCCGGACTGCCGGGACTGAAGCTTTCTTT. Translation: CASSPRTAGTEAFF.

This chain's CDR3 is CASSEDRAYNEQFF. In DNA form, the CDR3 reads TGTGCCAGCAGTGAAGACAGAGCCTACAATGAGCAGTTCTTC. J is TRBJ2-1 and V is TRBV2, with D uncertain. The CDR3 totals 14 residues. V was trimmed by 1 base and J by 2 bases, leaving 6 bases between them. Germline CDR1 reads SNHLY; CDR2 reads FYNNEI.

The chain combines TRBV15 with TRBJ1-6, with 9 bases matching TRBD1. Losses at the gene ends were 3 bases for V and 6 bases for J; bases not matched to a gene: 6. The CDR3 is made up of 16 amino acids. From germline, CDR1 is LNHNV and CDR2 YYDKDF (reference sequence). CDR3 amino acids: CATSRKGQGPNSPLHF. The CDR3 nucleotides are TGTGCCACCAGCAGGAAAGGACAGGGGCCTAATTCACCCCTCCACTTT.

V gene TRBV5-1 combines with J gene TRBJ1-1; D gene ambiguous. V was cut by 5 bases and J by 7 bases, with 12 bases left in between. The CDR3 consists of 12 residues. CDR1 is SGHRS, CDR2 YFSETQ, per germline. CDR3 DNA: TGCGCCAGCAGGGATCCAGGCAGTGAAGCTTTCTTT. It is translated as CASRDPGSEAFF.

The CDR3 DNA is TGTGCCAGTAAACAGGGGGCGCTGACAGATACGCAGTATTTT. It is translated as CASKQGALTDTQYF. This rearrangement joins TRBV6-5 to TRBJ2-3, with 9 bases aligning to TRBD1. The CDR3 has 14 residues. Per germline, CDR1 MNHEY and CDR2 SVGAGI. V shed 9 bases, J shed 3 bases, and the junction held 7 bases outside the gene matches.